This T cell receptor (beta chain) came from a study of T cell responses to AZD1222 COVID-19 vaccine (dated by TCRdb to about 2021). At the level of the whole study: Because spike-specific TCR depth and breadth did not differ between the two schedules, AZD1222 recipients who got a second dose at roughly 4 weeks were pooled with those who got a second dose at roughly 12 weeks. Enrollment into the trials was organized by age into subgroups of 18-55, 56-69 and 70-plus years, and those subgroups contained roughly 150, 30 and 60 TCR-sequenced participants, respectively. TCR sequencing was performed for 230 to 250 trial participants, of whom about 210 were given two doses of AZD1222 and approximately 26 were given two doses of MenACWY control vaccine. Broader findings and caveats from the paper: After two AZD1222 doses, both the breadth and the depth of spike-specific TCRs were significantly higher than at day 0 and than in MenACWY recipients. Only six AZD1222 recipients were SARS-CoV-2 seropositive at baseline, limiting conclusions about previously exposed vaccinees. The 56-69-year group was small, and its depth increase did not reach significance, likely because of low power. Participants were mostly white British, with more females than males. The authors suggested clonal diversity may have been underestimated. Reportedly, almost half of the unique spike-specific TCRs recognized epitopes lying outside the regions that are mutated in the B.1.351 and B.1.1.7 variants. CD4 TCRs associated with the vaccine covered the entire spike protein, and the dominant responses were in regions 160-218 and 743-854. Because no day 14 peak-response samples were available, the repertoires could be characterized only after the peak T cell response.

The time point label corresponds to: baseline before first vaccination. Vaccinee samples were obtained from the UK trials COV001 and COV002, which included a single-blind randomized controlled phase 2/3 trial of AZD1222 (ChAdOx1 nCoV-19) in healthy adults. For TCRbeta chain sequencing, PBMC samples from trial participants were taken at day 0 and at day 28 after the second dose. The CDR3 runs 13 amino acids, cysteine and phenylalanine included. The retained sequence is limited to the CDR3, 39 bases, with the frame set at the first base. V loses 3 bases of germline sequence and J loses 4 bases, and the interval between the two ends is 7 bases. CDR1 is given as SGHDT and CDR2 as YYEEEE, both from the germline V gene. As to this clone: Its antigen is currently not known. Base-call qualities are not available, and no considerably larger clone is one nucleotide away.

The CDR3 regions of human TCRbeta chains were analyzed by immunosequencing. For the original study's pipeline: TCRs in the repertoires were compared against a reference library of SARS-CoV-2-specific TCRs that had been generated with the MIRA antigen-specificity platform. Breadth was defined as the fraction of unique TCRs that were SARS-CoV-2-associated, and depth was defined as the fraction of total T cells that were SARS-CoV-2-associated. Each spike-specific TCR was assigned to its reactive spike region and to a CD4 or CD8 class using the MIRA data. Log10-transformed breadth and depth values were compared by one-way ANOVA with Sidak's multiple comparisons tests. Imported from immuneACCESS, the table was reduced by TCRdb to in-frame sequences with V and J called. These copies leave out some clones; in studies compared against another copy, an unresolved V gene accounts for under half, and the cause of the remainder is not known. The DNA was the basis for D and trimming; V, J and clone size are from that table. The sample data list over 150,000 clones, and under 95% of these were observed just once. The top ten clones comprise approximately 17% of the sample.

The sequencing used peripheral blood, collected on day 0 of AZD1222 vaccination. Recombination connected TRBV5-6 to TRBJ1-4; tentative D gene TRBD1, with 5 bases matching. This TCR derives from an adult in good health. The nucleotide sequence reads TGTGCCAGCAGCTCGGACATTAATGAAAAACTGTTTTTT. This sequence encodes CASSSDINEKLFF. The full variable domain, with segments outside the CDR3 supplied by the reference TRBV5-6 and TRBJ1-4 proteins, appears as DAGVTQSPTHLIKTRGQQVTLRCSPKSGHDTVSWYQQALGQGPQFIFQYYEEEERQRGNFPDRFSGHQFPNYSSELNVNALLLGDSALYLCASSSDINEKLFFGSGTQLSVL.